The present TCR beta chain was sequenced within a study of identical twins. General observations from the study: Beta out-of-frame sequences showed weaker excess sharing between twins. Findings depended on cross-sectional statistics rather than tracking the same donors.

Each donor was a healthy Caucasian. TCRdb reprocessed the 5' RACE reads via MiXCR and lists one record per CDR3 protein. The sample shows some 300,000 distinct CDR3 sequences, more than 9% of them seen only once. The V and J ends lost 2 bases and 4 bases respectively, with 9 bases between them. The CDR3 contains 14 residues. The germline CDR1 and CDR2 sequences are SGDLS and YYNGEE. This clonotype was seen a few times. As yet, its antigen is unknown. These records were also assigned to another study, of yellow fever vaccine responses in identical twins. That paper notes: Vaccine-induced T cell responses in twins were reportedly observed to appear partly convergent, partly personalized.

This chain uses TRBV9 with TRBJ2-2, with a weak D call TRBD2 (6 bases). The sequenced sample consisted of CD8+ T cells sorted from blood. The clonotype was recovered from a woman aged 18-30 years in good health. The CDR3 here is CASSVGTFTGELFF. The CDR3 nucleotides are TGTGCCAGCAGCGTCGGGACTTTCACCGGGGAGCTGTTTTTT.